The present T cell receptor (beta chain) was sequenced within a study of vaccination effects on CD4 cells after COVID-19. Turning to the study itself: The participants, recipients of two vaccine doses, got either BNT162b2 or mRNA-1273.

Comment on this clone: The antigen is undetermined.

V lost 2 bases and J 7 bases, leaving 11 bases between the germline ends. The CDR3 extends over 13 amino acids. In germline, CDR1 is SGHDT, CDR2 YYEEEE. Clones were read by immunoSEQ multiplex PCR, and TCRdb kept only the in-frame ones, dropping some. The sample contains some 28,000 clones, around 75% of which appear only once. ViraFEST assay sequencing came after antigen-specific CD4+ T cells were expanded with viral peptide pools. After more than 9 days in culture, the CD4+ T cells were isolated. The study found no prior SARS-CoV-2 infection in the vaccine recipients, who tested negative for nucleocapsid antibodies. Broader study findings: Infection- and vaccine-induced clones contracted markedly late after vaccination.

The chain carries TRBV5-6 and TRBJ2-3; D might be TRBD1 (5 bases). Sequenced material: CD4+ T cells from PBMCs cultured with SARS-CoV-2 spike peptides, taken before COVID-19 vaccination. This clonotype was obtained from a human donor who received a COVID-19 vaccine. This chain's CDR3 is CASSFQGRHTQYF. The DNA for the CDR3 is TGTGCCAGCAGCTTTCAGGGAAGGCATACGCAGTATTTT.